This T cell receptor beta chain was recovered during a study of T cell repertoires and HLA-DP antigens. V dropped 1 base and J dropped 6; count of bases not matched to a gene: 2. CDR1 is SGHRS, CDR2 YFSETQ, per germline. This CDR3 has 13 amino acids. The PCR primers covered 54 TRBV and 13 TRBJ segments. TCRdb's copy holds only in-frame clones and misses some; the assay was immunoSEQ multiplex PCR. The sample includes tens of thousands of clones, about 82% seen only once; the top ten take approximately 1.4%. On this clone: The antigen is undetermined.

The sequenced sample was CD4+ T cells from PBMCs. The TCR originated in a man between 60 and 75 years old in good health and CMV-seronegative. J is TRBJ1-1 and V is TRBV5-1; the match to TRBD1 covers 8 bases. The CDR3 region is CASSLPTGAEAFF. CDR3 nucleotide sequence: TGCGCCAGCAGCTTGCCGACAGGGGCTGAAGCTTTCTTT.